This T cell receptor beta chain stems from a study of T cells in Graves' hyperthyroidism and ophthalmopathy. This clonotype was counted ten times or more. Patients were aged 18 to 65, had disease duration under 2 months, and had newly diagnosed hyperthyroidism. Amplification of TCR beta CDR3 regions used RNA as the template. Using the HTBI primer set, a first-round RT-PCR was run on the TCR CDR3. TCRdb redid the calling of the multiplex PCR reads with MiXCR, one entry per CDR3 protein. The sample has 45,000 to 50,000 distinct CDR3 sequences; 49% are singletons. This TCR was sampled from a woman in her forties or fifties with Graves' hyperthyroidism. Sequencing was carried out using peripheral blood or thyroid tissue (not recorded which).

In nucleotides, the CDR3 is TGTGCCAGCAGTGAAGAAGCAGGGGGCTATGGCTACACCTTC. It specifies CASSEEAGGYGYTF. V usage is TRBV6-1 and J usage is TRBJ1-2; 7 bases fit TRBD1. Germline values: CDR1 MNHNS, CDR2 SASEGT. Germline trimming cut 1 base from V and 4 bases from J; bases unmatched to any gene: 3. CDR3 length equals 14 residues.